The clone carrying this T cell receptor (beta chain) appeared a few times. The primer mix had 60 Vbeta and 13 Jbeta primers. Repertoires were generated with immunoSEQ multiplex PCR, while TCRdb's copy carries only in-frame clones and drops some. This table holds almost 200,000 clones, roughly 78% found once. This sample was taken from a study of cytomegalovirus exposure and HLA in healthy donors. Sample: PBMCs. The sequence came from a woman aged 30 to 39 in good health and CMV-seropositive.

As DNA, the CDR3 is TGTGCCTGGAGTCCGAGGGTTGGGCAGTTCTTC. Its protein is CAWSPRVGQFF. This chain connects TRBV30 to TRBJ2-1; TRBD2 might be the D (5 bases). CDR1 is GTSNPN, CDR2 SVGIG, per germline (reference sequence). This CDR3 is built from 11 residues. Trimming stripped 2 bases from V and 12 bases from J, with 11 bases between.